This T cell receptor (beta chain) was identified during a study of beta chain features in type 1 diabetes. The overall study: Examination covered roughly 100,000,000 sorted cells spanning all samples.

Regarding the study as a whole: Patients with type 1 diabetes showed fewer VDJ junction insertions and more deletions. Sequencing of cDNA might inflate the share of cells that strongly express TCR. In every one of the four CD4+ subsets, TCRB CDR3s were moderately but significantly shorter in Type 1 diabetes patients.

The germline V gene encodes CDR1 SGHRS and CDR2 YFSETQ. The CDR3 has 12 residues. Germline trimming cut 4 bases from V and 8 bases from J; bases unmatched to any gene: 4. The whole isolated RNA underwent reverse transcription, so sequencing captured expressed TCRB transcripts. The assay was immunoSEQ multiplex PCR, and TCRdb's table has in-frame clones only and misses some. In the table there are 35,000 to 45,000 clones, roughly 70% of which are singletons. CD45RO/CCR7/CD25/CD127/CD95/CD27 staining was used to isolate CD4+ naive, central memory, regulatory and stem cell-like memory cells by sorting. This clone occurred a few times. Its antigen is unidentified.

The chain links TRBV5-1 to TRBJ1-1; 8 nucleotides agree with TRBD1. This TCR came from a man younger than 40 with type 1 diabetes. Some clones in this sample may be carry-over from other donors' samples. Material for sequencing was Tregs from blood. Here the CDR3 reads CASSIGTGEAFF. The CDR3 DNA is TGCGCCAGCAGCATCGGGACAGGCGAAGCTTTCTTT. Combining the CDR3 with reference TRBV5-1 and TRBJ1-1 gives the whole variable domain KAGVTQTPRYLIKTRGQQVTLSCSPISGHRSVSWYQQTPGQGLQFLFEYFSETQRNKGNFPGRFSGRQFSNSRSEMNVSTLELGDSALYLCASSIGTGEAFFGQGTRLTVV.